This T cell receptor (beta chain) emerged from a study of T cell repertoires in cytomegalovirus infection. TCRdb itself ran the reads through MiXCR, one entry per CDR3 protein. The profile shows some 160,000 distinct CDR3 sequences, approximately 17% of them singletons. This clonotype was detected a few times. This TCR was recovered from a human donor in good health (CMV status not recorded). Some clones in this sample may be carry-over from other donors' samples. The source material was CD8+ T cells from PBMCs.

Here the CDR3 DNA reads TGTGCCAGCAGCTTAGAATCGGGGGTGGCTGAAGCTTTCTTT. This sequence encodes CASSLESGVAEAFF. The chain combines TRBV7-9 with TRBJ1-1; D possibly corresponds to TRBD1 (5 bases). V was clipped by 1 base and J by 6 bases, with 12 bases between them. This CDR3 is 14 amino acids long. Germline CDR1 SEHNR, CDR2 FQNEAQ (reference sequence).